This T cell receptor beta chain derives from a study of shared clonotypes between healthy human individuals. The authors split each subset's genomic DNA evenly across several immunoSEQ plates. The assay was immunoSEQ multiplex PCR, and TCRdb's table has in-frame clones only and misses some. The data show around 1.1 million clones, about 84% seen once. Within Nashville, Tennessee resided all donors, each a Caucasian adult. The V and J ends lost 5 bases and 4 bases respectively, with 14 bases between them. The CDR3 runs to 14 residues. Germline V gene sequence: CDR1 SGHTA, CDR2 FQGNSA. This clonotype was sampled from a man aged 18 to 35 in good health. Some clones in this sample may be carry-over from other donors' samples. V usage is TRBV7-2 and J usage is TRBJ1-2; the D is unclear. The sample comprised memory CD4+ T cells from PBMCs. Subset specified: CD45RA-negative fraction. CDR3 sequence reads: CASSPGSLGYGYTF. The DNA for the CDR3 is TGTGCCAGCAGCCCGGGATCCTTAGGCTATGGCTACACCTTC.